What follows are 20 T cell receptor beta chains derived from one specimen sequenced in a study of T cells in localized non-small cell lung cancer. Sequencing was performed with immunoSEQ multiplex PCR; in TCRdb, only in-frame clones are kept and a portion is missing. The sample contains about 70,000 clones, roughly 80% of which appear only once. Sequenced material: peripheral blood, taken before any cancer treatment. These receptors all stem from a female donor aged 60 or older with stage I lung adenocarcinoma.

This clone was detected only a few times. The chain employs TRBV29-1 and TRBJ2-7; D possibly corresponds to TRBD1 (6 bases). The CDR3 spans 12 residues. V was shortened by 4 bases and J by 6 bases, with 13 bases between the two germline ends. The germline V gene has CDR1 SQVTM and CDR2 ANQGSEA. CDR3 in amino acids: CSVGNRDGEQYF. Here the CDR3 DNA reads TGCAGCGTTGGAAACAGGGATGGCGAGCAGTACTTC.

The genes are TRBV6-6 and TRBJ2-3, with D maybe TRBD1 (5 bases). V was trimmed by 0 bases and J by 4 bases, leaving 11 bases between them. CDR3 length equals 15 residues. The V gene's germline CDR1 is MNHNY and CDR2 SVGAGI (reference sequence). The CDR3 DNA follows: TGTGCCAGCAGTTACTCTGACAGCGCCGCAGATACGCAGTATTTT. It translates to CASSYSDSAADTQYF.

This sequence joins TRBV11-3 and TRBJ2-5; D is possibly TRBD2 (7 bases). The germline CDR1 and CDR2 sequences are SGHNT and YENEEA. The CDR3 loop spans 15 amino acids. With 3 bases removed from V and 3 bases from J, the gap between germline ends came to 14 bases. The CDR3 sequence is CASSFFSGGEETQYF. The CDR3 nucleotides are TGTGCCAGCAGCTTTTTTTCGGGGGGCGAAGAGACCCAGTACTTC.

This chain connects TRBV4-1 to TRBJ2-2, with D possibly TRBD1 on 5 matching bases. This CDR3 contains 16 residues. CDR1 and CDR2 from the germline V gene are MGHRA and YSYEKL. V lost 2 bases, J lost 4 bases, and 14 bases lay in between. The CDR3 region is CASSQIWGSSTGELFF. Here the CDR3 DNA reads TGCGCCAGCAGCCAAATTTGGGGCAGCTCCACCGGGGAGCTGTTTTTT.

This clone was detected only a few times. This chain joins TRBV9 and TRBJ2-6; D is uncertain. The CDR3 loop spans 15 amino acids. Trimming cost V 4 bases and J 2 bases, with 10 bases left between them. Germline CDR1 and CDR2: SGDLS and YYNGEE. Here the CDR3 reads CASSPLGTGANVLTF. The CDR3 DNA reads as TGTGCCAGCAGCCCTCTAGGTACTGGGGCCAACGTCCTGACTTTC.

The chain recombines TRBV6-1 with TRBJ2-7; D possibly corresponds to TRBD1 (8 bases). The CDR3 loop spans 15 amino acids. CDR1 and CDR2 (germline): MNHNS, SASEGT. Trimming shortened V by 2 bases and J by 7 bases, and 18 bases separated the two germline ends. The CDR3 loop reads CASSEWGRGRGEQYF. DNA of the CDR3: TGTGCCAGCAGTGAATGGGGCAGGGGGCGGGGGGAGCAGTACTTC.

The gene calls are TRBV25-1 and TRBJ1-1; D unclear. The germline gives CDR1 MGHDK, CDR2 SYGVNS. V was pared by 2 bases and J by 5 bases, with 15 bases between. The CDR3 is made up of 15 amino acids. CDR3 in DNA: TGTGCCAGCAGTGAAGGGGTCGGGTACTGGACTGAAGCTTTCTTT. It yields the protein CASSEGVGYWTEAFF.

J is TRBJ2-7 and V is TRBV7-8; D is perhaps TRBD2 (6 bases). The CDR3 has 16 residues. Germline V gene lookup returns CDR1 SGHVS and CDR2 FQNEAQ. V lost 5 bases, J lost 2 bases, and 19 bases lay in between. DNA of the CDR3: TGTGCCAGCAGCCCGGGGTGGGTAGCGGCAACCTACGAGCAGTACTTC. This sequence encodes CASSPGWVAATYEQYF.

The rearrangement joins TRBV2 to TRBJ1-1; D call uncertain. V gave up 8 bases and J gave up 0 bases, with 10 bases separating them. The CDR3 covers 13 residues. Germline lookup yields CDR1 SNHLY and CDR2 FYNNEI. The DNA of the CDR3 is TGTGCCAGCTTTGGACCCTTGAACACTGAAGCTTTCTTT. Protein sequence: CASFGPLNTEAFF. The full variable domain, completed using reference TRBV2 and TRBJ1-1, is EPEVTQTPSHQVTQMGQEVILRCVPISNHLYFYWYRQILGQKVEFLVSFYNNEISEKSEIFDDQFSVERPDGSNFTLKIRSTKLEDSAMYFCASFGPLNTEAFFGQGTRLTVV.

The gene calls are TRBV11-2 and TRBJ2-1; 14 positions match TRBD2. V lost 5 bases, J lost 7 bases, and 10 bases stayed unmatched. The CDR3 runs 17 residues. Germline V CDR1 and CDR2: SGHAT, FQNNGV. CDR3 loop: CASSPRLAGGPRNEQFF. DNA for the CDR3: TGTGCCAGCAGCCCAAGACTAGCGGGAGGGCCGCGGAATGAGCAGTTCTTC.

This clone is a singleton in its sample. The V gene is TRBV7-6, the J gene TRBJ2-7; 9 bases align to TRBD1. Germline-derived CDR1 and CDR2 are SGHVS and FNYEAQ. The CDR3 has 15 residues. With 1 base clipped from V and 3 bases from J, the junction kept 4 bases outside the gene matches. CDR3 bases: TGTGCCAGCAGCTTAGAGGGGACAGGGTACTACGAGCAGTACTTC. Translated, it gives CASSLEGTGYYEQYF.

The gene calls are TRBV6-6 and TRBJ2-1, with TRBD2 matching 9 bases. From germline, CDR1 is MNHNY and CDR2 SVGAGI (reference sequence). Trimming cost V 6 bases and J 4 bases; bases outside gene matches: 7. The CDR3 has 15 amino acids. The CDR3 sequence is CASSPTSGDYNEQFF. DNA of the CDR3: TGTGCCAGCAGCCCGACTAGCGGAGATTACAATGAGCAGTTCTTC.

The genes are TRBV18 and TRBJ1-4; D ambiguous. Trimming took off 2 bases at V and 8 bases at J, with 12 bases between the two ends. This CDR3 has 14 amino acids. Germline CDR1 is KGHSH and CDR2 is LQKENI. The CDR3 protein is CASSPGVMGEKLFF. The CDR3 region has the DNA TGTGCCAGCTCACCAGGGGTAATGGGCGAAAAACTGTTTTTT.

This clone was counted only a few times. The CDR3 sequence is CATTRERQGIQNIQYF. The CDR3 bases are TGTGCCACCACCCGAGAGCGACAGGGGATCCAAAACATTCAGTACTTC. The gene calls are TRBV15 and TRBJ2-4; 8 positions match TRBD1. V was pared by 7 bases and J by 5 bases, with 13 bases of the junction left unmatched. Per the germline V gene, CDR1 is LNHNV and CDR2 is YYDKDF (reference sequence). The CDR3 has 16 residues.

The chain is built from TRBV15 and TRBJ1-3; 7 positions agree with TRBD1. The CDR3 runs to 15 residues. Looked up from germline, CDR1 is LNHNV and CDR2 is YYDKDF (reference sequence). With 0 bases clipped from V and 5 bases from J, the junction kept 4 bases outside the gene matches. CDR3 sequence: CATSRDLGQRNTIYF. CDR3 bases: TGTGCCACCAGCAGAGATCTGGGACAGCGAAACACCATATATTTT. The full variable domain, in which reference TRBV15 and TRBJ1-3 provide the parts outside the CDR3, is DAMVIQNPRYQVTQFGKPVTLSCSQTLNHNVMYWYQQKSSQAPKLLFHYYDKDFNNEADTPDNFQSRRPNTSFCFLDIRSPGLGDTAMYLCATSRDLGQRNTIYFGEGSWLTVV.

The chain uses TRBV10-1 and TRBJ1-6; no reliable D call. The germline CDR1 and CDR2 sequences are WNHNN and SYGVQD (reference sequence). This CDR3 contains 13 residues. V lost 5 bases and J lost 8, with 10 bases in between. CDR3 sequence: CASSSTSDSPLHF. Here the CDR3 DNA reads TGCGCCAGCAGTTCCACCTCGGATTCACCCCTCCACTTT.

In its sample, this clone was seen once. This rearrangement joins TRBV7-2 to TRBJ2-3; 7 bases fit TRBD2. CDR3 length: 17 amino acids. Germline V CDR1 and CDR2: SGHTA, FQGNSA. V lost 8 bases and J lost 2; bases outside the gene matches: 16. CDR3 sequence reads: CASSTQRSGHHTDTQYF. The CDR3 coding sequence is TGTGCCAGCTCGACGCAACGTAGCGGGCATCACACAGATACGCAGTATTTT.

This chain uses TRBV27 with TRBJ1-2; perhaps TRBD1 as D (6 bases). The CDR3 is made up of 12 amino acids. V was trimmed by 4 bases and J by 8 bases, leaving 11 bases between them. Germline CDR1 reads MNHEY; CDR2 reads SMNVEV (reference sequence). Written as DNA, the CDR3 is TGTGCCAGCAGTTCTCCAGGGGACGGCTACACCTTC. The encoded protein is CASSSPGDGYTF.

The chain couples TRBV20-1 to TRBJ2-5; D may be TRBD1 (6 bases). The V end was cut by 6 bases, the J end by 5 bases, with 10 bases between. CDR1 is DFQATT, CDR2 SNEGSKA, per germline (reference sequence). The CDR3 has 11 amino acids. CDR3 protein: CSAIQGETQYF. As DNA, the CDR3 is TGCAGTGCAATTCAGGGGGAGACCCAGTACTTC.

The genes are TRBV7-2 and TRBJ2-6, with 14 bases that match TRBD2. Unmatched junction bases numbered 4, after V lost 3 bases and J lost 3 bases. Germline V gene lookup returns CDR1 SGHTA and CDR2 FQGNSA. The CDR3 has 18 residues. The CDR3 protein is CASSFQGLAGGGANVLTF. In nucleotides, the CDR3 is TGTGCCAGCAGCTTTCAAGGACTAGCGGGAGGTGGGGCCAACGTCCTGACTTTC.